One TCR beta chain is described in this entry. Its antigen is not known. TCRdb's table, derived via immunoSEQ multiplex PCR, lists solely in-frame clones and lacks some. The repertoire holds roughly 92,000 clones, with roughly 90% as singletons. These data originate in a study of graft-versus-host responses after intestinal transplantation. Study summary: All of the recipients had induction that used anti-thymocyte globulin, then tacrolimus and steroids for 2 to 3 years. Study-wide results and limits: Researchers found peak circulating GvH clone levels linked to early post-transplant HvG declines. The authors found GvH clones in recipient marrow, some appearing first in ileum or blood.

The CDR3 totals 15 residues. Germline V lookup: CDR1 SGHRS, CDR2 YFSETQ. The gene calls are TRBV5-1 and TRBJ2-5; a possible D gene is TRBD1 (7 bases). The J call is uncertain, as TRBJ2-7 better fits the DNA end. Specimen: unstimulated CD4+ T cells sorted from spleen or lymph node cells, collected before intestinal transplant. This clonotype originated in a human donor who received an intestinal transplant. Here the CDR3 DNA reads TGCGCCAGCAGCCCCCCCCCAGGGGGAGGCTACGAGCAGTACTTC. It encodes CASSPPPGGGYEQYF.